This T cell receptor (beta chain) emerged from a study of blood T cell repertoires in COVID-19. Sequencing was performed with immunoSEQ multiplex PCR; in TCRdb, only in-frame clones are kept and a portion is missing. This table holds about 140,000 clones, roughly 84% found once. Trimming at V came to 1 base and at J to 5 bases, leaving 8 bases not matched to a gene. Germline V gives CDR1 SGHTA, CDR2 FQGNSA. This CDR3 has 17 amino acids. This clone appeared once. This receptor was identified in a woman aged 55-70 years with acute or convalescent COVID-19. Material for sequencing was peripheral blood. This chain uses TRBV7-2 with TRBJ2-5; 12 bases match TRBD2. The CDR3 sequence: CASSLGLLAGGEETQYF. The CDR3 DNA reads as TGTGCCAGCAGCTTAGGCCTACTAGCGGGGGGTGAGGAGACCCAGTACTTC.